These T cell receptor beta chains were read from a single sample in a study of blood T cell repertoires in COVID-19. Method: immunoSEQ multiplex PCR; TCRdb's copy keeps in-frame clones and lacks some. The table has about 210,000 clones, around 86% seen once. The sample consisted of PBMCs or T cells enriched from blood (not recorded which). Receptors were obtained from a woman between 45 and 65 years old with acute COVID-19. The CDR3 runs from the conserved cysteine through the conserved F or W. Fields, in order: D gene, J gene, V gene, clone size, CDR3 protein, CDR3 DNA. A D gene is named only where the DNA matches it firmly. The size entry is marked missing in some rows and otherwise reads once, few, many or a size class.

d_gene: TRBD1; j_gene: TRBJ1-1; v_gene: TRBV28; abundance: NA; CDR3aa: CASSLPDRVNTEAFF; CDR3nt: TGTGCCAGCAGCCTGCCGGACAGGGTGAACACTGAAGCTTTCTTT
d_gene: TRBD2; j_gene: TRBJ2-1; v_gene: TRBV5-1; abundance: few; CDR3aa: CASSLGPGLAGGYLHNEQFF; CDR3nt: TGCGCCAGCAGCTTGGGGCCGGGACTAGCGGGGGGTTACCTCCACAATGAGCAGTTCTTC
d_gene: NA; j_gene: TRBJ2-5; v_gene: TRBV15; abundance: once; CDR3aa: CATSNQGLQETQYF; CDR3nt: TGTGCCACCAGCAATCAGGGCCTCCAAGAGACCCAGTACTTC
d_gene: NA; j_gene: TRBJ2-5; v_gene: TRBV6-6; abundance: NA; CDR3aa: CASRAGETETQYF; CDR3nt: TGTGCCAGCAGAGCAGGGGAGACGGAGACCCAGTACTTC
d_gene: TRBD1; j_gene: TRBJ1-3; v_gene: TRBV9; abundance: NA; CDR3aa: CASSASQGSGNTIYF; CDR3nt: TGTGCCAGCAGCGCGTCACAGGGGTCTGGAAACACCATATATTTT
d_gene: NA; j_gene: TRBJ1-2; v_gene: TRBV18; abundance: NA; CDR3aa: CASSPPNTNYGYTF; CDR3nt: TGTGCCAGCTCACCACCTAACACAAACTATGGCTACACCTTC
d_gene: NA; j_gene: TRBJ1-1; v_gene: TRBV29-1; abundance: NA; CDR3aa: CSVGTGVPEAFF; CDR3nt: TGCAGCGTTGGAACGGGGGTCCCTGAAGCTTTCTTT
d_gene: TRBD2; j_gene: TRBJ2-7; v_gene: TRBV27; abundance: NA; CDR3aa: CASSLSPSGAYEQYF; CDR3nt: TGTGCCAGCAGTTTATCGCCTAGCGGTGCCTACGAGCAGTACTTC
d_gene: TRBD1; j_gene: TRBJ1-4; v_gene: TRBV11-3; abundance: few; CDR3aa: CASSLGRQGAREKLFF; CDR3nt: TGTGCCAGCAGCTTAGGACGACAGGGGGCGCGTGAAAAACTGTTTTTT
d_gene: NA; j_gene: TRBJ2-3; v_gene: TRBV3-1/TRBV3-2; abundance: NA; CDR3aa: CASSQGHGPDTQYF; CDR3nt: TGTGCCAGCAGCCAGGGACACGGACCAGATACGCAGTATTTT
d_gene: NA; j_gene: TRBJ2-1; v_gene: TRBV2; abundance: NA; CDR3aa: CASSRDYNEQFF; CDR3nt: TGTGCCAGCTCCAGGGATTACAATGAGCAGTTCTTC
d_gene: TRBD1; j_gene: TRBJ1-5; v_gene: TRBV7-2; abundance: few; CDR3aa: CASSAQGANQPQHF; CDR3nt: TGTGCCAGCAGCGCACAGGGGGCCAATCAGCCCCAGCATTTT
d_gene: TRBD2; j_gene: TRBJ2-5; v_gene: TRBV7-2; abundance: NA; CDR3aa: CASSLVGLGGSGETQYF; CDR3nt: TGTGCCAGCAGCTTAGTCGGGTTGGGCGGGAGTGGAGAGACCCAGTACTTC
d_gene: TRBD1; j_gene: TRBJ1-4; v_gene: TRBV7-2; abundance: few; CDR3aa: CASSGGQGAPTNEKLFF; CDR3nt: TGTGCCAGCAGCGGGGGACAGGGGGCGCCTACTAATGAAAAACTGTTTTTT
d_gene: NA; j_gene: TRBJ1-3; v_gene: TRBV27; abundance: NA; CDR3aa: CASRSLGVGESSGNTIYF; CDR3nt: TGTGCCAGCAGGTCCCTCGGGGTCGGGGAAAGCTCTGGAAACACCATATATTTT
d_gene: TRBD2; j_gene: TRBJ2-7; v_gene: TRBV5-1; abundance: NA; CDR3aa: CASSLGLAGGTYEQYF; CDR3nt: TGCGCCAGCAGCTTGGGACTAGCGGGGGGGACCTACGAGCAGTACTTC
d_gene: TRBD1; j_gene: TRBJ1-2; v_gene: TRBV28; abundance: NA; CDR3aa: CASRKTGEDYGYTF; CDR3nt: TGTGCCAGCAGGAAAACAGGGGAGGACTATGGCTACACCTTC
d_gene: NA; j_gene: TRBJ2-2; v_gene: TRBV19; abundance: NA; CDR3aa: CASSIAGRLTGELFF; CDR3nt: TGTGCCAGTAGTATAGCGGGTCGACTTACCGGGGAGCTGTTTTTT
d_gene: TRBD2; j_gene: TRBJ2-1; v_gene: TRBV18; abundance: few; CDR3aa: CASSPRLAGYNEQFF; CDR3nt: TGTGCCAGCTCACCACGGCTAGCGGGATACAATGAGCAGTTCTTC
d_gene: NA; j_gene: TRBJ1-1; v_gene: TRBV27; abundance: NA; CDR3aa: CASSLSSLGQNTEAFF; CDR3nt: TGTGCCAGCAGTTTATCGAGTTTGGGGCAGAACACTGAAGCTTTCTTT
d_gene: NA; j_gene: TRBJ1-2; v_gene: TRBV13; abundance: once; CDR3aa: CASSLGDRVGAGYTF; CDR3nt: TGTGCCAGCAGCTTAGGAGACAGAGTAGGAGCTGGCTACACCTTC
d_gene: TRBD2; j_gene: TRBJ2-1; v_gene: TRBV10-3; abundance: NA; CDR3aa: CAISEGTSGRGNEQFF; CDR3nt: TGTGCCATCAGTGAGGGGACTAGCGGGAGGGGAAATGAGCAGTTCTTC
d_gene: TRBD1; j_gene: TRBJ2-7; v_gene: TRBV7-8; abundance: once; CDR3aa: CASSSDRGYEQYF; CDR3nt: TGTGCCAGCAGTTCCGACAGGGGCTACGAGCAGTACTTC
d_gene: NA; j_gene: TRBJ1-2; v_gene: TRBV6-1; abundance: NA; CDR3aa: CASSEPGKNYGYTF; CDR3nt: TGTGCCAGCAGTGAACCAGGGAAGAACTATGGCTACACCTTC
d_gene: TRBD1; j_gene: TRBJ2-7; v_gene: TRBV5-1; abundance: NA; CDR3aa: CASSLVGTGKGGEQYF; CDR3nt: TGCGCCAGCAGCTTGGTGGGGACAGGGAAGGGTGGCGAGCAGTACTTC
d_gene: NA; j_gene: TRBJ2-7; v_gene: TRBV19; abundance: NA; CDR3aa: CASSIGAGSYEQYF; CDR3nt: TGTGCCAGTAGTATAGGTGCGGGCTCCTACGAGCAGTACTTC
d_gene: NA; j_gene: TRBJ2-7; v_gene: TRBV3-1/TRBV3-2; abundance: NA; CDR3aa: CASSQVLGTGEIYEQYF; CDR3nt: TGTGCCAGCAGCCAAGTCCTCGGTACGGGGGAAATCTACGAGCAGTACTTC
d_gene: TRBD1; j_gene: TRBJ2-7; v_gene: TRBV7-8; abundance: few; CDR3aa: CASRQGTGGFYEQYF; CDR3nt: TGTGCCAGCAGGCAAGGGACAGGGGGCTTCTACGAGCAGTACTTC
d_gene: NA; j_gene: TRBJ1-5; v_gene: TRBV20-1; abundance: NA; CDR3aa: CSASSGLSPPQHF; CDR3nt: TGCAGTGCTAGTTCGGGGTTGAGTCCGCCCCAGCATTTT
d_gene: TRBD1; j_gene: TRBJ2-7; v_gene: TRBV28; abundance: NA; CDR3aa: CATEDRGHGKYEQYF; CDR3nt: TGTGCCACCGAAGACAGGGGGCACGGGAAGTACGAGCAGTACTTC
d_gene: TRBD2; j_gene: TRBJ2-2; v_gene: TRBV5-1; abundance: NA; CDR3aa: CASSWTSGRDNTGELFF; CDR3nt: TGCGCCAGCAGCTGGACTAGCGGGAGGGACAATACCGGGGAGCTGTTTTTT
d_gene: NA; j_gene: TRBJ2-7; v_gene: TRBV7-2; abundance: once; CDR3aa: CASSPQDVGAMSYEQYF; CDR3nt: TGTGCCAGCAGCCCGCAGGACGTGGGGGCGATGTCCTACGAGCAGTACTTC
d_gene: TRBD1; j_gene: TRBJ1-6; v_gene: TRBV4-3; abundance: NA; CDR3aa: CASRRDREVSPLHF; CDR3nt: TGCGCCAGCAGGCGGGACAGAGAGGTTTCACCCCTCCACTTT
d_gene: NA; j_gene: TRBJ1-5; v_gene: TRBV6-5; abundance: NA; CDR3aa: CASSPDRSLNQPQHF; CDR3nt: TGTGCCAGCAGTCCCGACAGGAGCCTAAATCAGCCCCAGCATTTT
d_gene: NA; j_gene: TRBJ2-2; v_gene: TRBV18; abundance: NA; CDR3aa: CASSPLDRATGELFF; CDR3nt: TGTGCCAGCTCACCACTGGACAGAGCTACCGGGGAGCTGTTTTTT
d_gene: TRBD1; j_gene: TRBJ2-7; v_gene: TRBV2; abundance: NA; CDR3aa: CASSEAGRGLGEQYF; CDR3nt: TGTGCCAGCAGTGAAGCGGGCAGGGGGCTAGGCGAGCAGTACTTC
d_gene: NA; j_gene: TRBJ1-2; v_gene: TRBV28; abundance: NA; CDR3aa: CASSLSTASGYTF; CDR3nt: TGTGCCAGCAGTTTAAGTACAGCCAGCGGCTACACCTTC
d_gene: NA; j_gene: TRBJ1-1; v_gene: TRBV19; abundance: NA; CDR3aa: CASSIYAQGRTEAFF; CDR3nt: TGTGCCAGTAGCATTTACGCTCAGGGTAGGACTGAAGCTTTCTTT
d_gene: NA; j_gene: TRBJ1-2; v_gene: TRBV2; abundance: NA; CDR3aa: CASSEDGTWYGYTF; CDR3nt: TGTGCCAGCAGTGAAGACGGGACTTGGTATGGCTACACCTTC
d_gene: NA; j_gene: TRBJ2-7; v_gene: TRBV28; abundance: NA; CDR3aa: CASSTFRGGGSYEQYF; CDR3nt: TGTGCCAGCAGTACTTTCCGGGGAGGTGGTTCCTACGAGCAGTACTTC
d_gene: TRBD2; j_gene: TRBJ2-5; v_gene: TRBV5-1; abundance: NA; CDR3aa: CASSFRSGGARETQYF; CDR3nt: TGCGCCAGCAGCTTTCGAAGCGGGGGGGCCAGGGAGACCCAGTACTTC
d_gene: TRBD1; j_gene: TRBJ2-1; v_gene: TRBV10-3; abundance: once; CDR3aa: CALGTGMDNEQFF; CDR3nt: TGTGCCCTCGGGACAGGGATGGACAATGAGCAGTTCTTC
d_gene: NA; j_gene: TRBJ2-1; v_gene: TRBV14; abundance: NA; CDR3aa: CASSFSALVNEQFF; CDR3nt: TGTGCCAGCTCTTTTTCCGCGCTAGTCAATGAGCAGTTCTTC
d_gene: NA; j_gene: TRBJ2-6; v_gene: TRBV6-2/TRBV6-3; abundance: NA; CDR3aa: CASSDGQFSGANVLTF; CDR3nt: TGTGCCAGCAGTGACGGACAGTTTTCTGGGGCCAACGTCCTGACTTTC
d_gene: NA; j_gene: TRBJ2-2; v_gene: TRBV3-1/TRBV3-2; abundance: NA; CDR3aa: CASSPLGRGYTGELFF; CDR3nt: TGTGCCAGCAGCCCCTTGGGGAGGGGGTACACCGGGGAGCTGTTTTTT
d_gene: NA; j_gene: TRBJ1-1; v_gene: TRBV11-3; abundance: NA; CDR3aa: CASSLGQSFEAFF; CDR3nt: TGTGCCAGCAGCTTAGGACAGTCATTTGAAGCTTTCTTT
d_gene: NA; j_gene: TRBJ2-1; v_gene: TRBV7-2; abundance: NA; CDR3aa: CASSPRGTEQFF; CDR3nt: TGTGCCAGCAGCCCCAGAGGTACCGAGCAGTTCTTC
d_gene: NA; j_gene: TRBJ1-5; v_gene: TRBV11-2; abundance: NA; CDR3aa: CASSLGGGANQPQHF; CDR3nt: TGTGCCAGCAGCTTAGGGGGCGGAGCGAACCAGCCCCAGCATTTT
d_gene: NA; j_gene: TRBJ1-1; v_gene: TRBV18; abundance: once; CDR3aa: CASSRLEGIENTEAFF; CDR3nt: TGTGCCAGCTCCCGTCTTGAGGGAATCGAGAACACTGAAGCTTTCTTT
d_gene: NA; j_gene: TRBJ2-7; v_gene: TRBV6-5; abundance: once; CDR3aa: CASSYSNRGSYEQYF; CDR3nt: TGTGCCAGCAGTTACTCGAACCGGGGGTCCTACGAGCAGTACTTC
d_gene: TRBD1; j_gene: TRBJ1-2; v_gene: TRBV3-1/TRBV3-2; abundance: NA; CDR3aa: CASSATGEGYTF; CDR3nt: TGTGCCAGCAGCGCCACAGGGGAAGGCTACACCTTC
d_gene: TRBD2; j_gene: TRBJ2-5; v_gene: TRBV10-2; abundance: NA; CDR3aa: CASNPTSGRETQYF; CDR3nt: TGCGCCAGCAACCCGACTAGCGGGAGAGAGACCCAGTACTTC
d_gene: TRBD1; j_gene: TRBJ1-5; v_gene: TRBV28; abundance: NA; CDR3aa: CASSLRGPSQPQHF; CDR3nt: TGTGCCAGCAGTCTCAGGGGGCCAAGTCAGCCCCAGCATTTT
d_gene: TRBD1; j_gene: TRBJ2-3; v_gene: TRBV5-1; abundance: NA; CDR3aa: CASSLQGLNTDTQYF; CDR3nt: TGCGCCAGCAGCTTACAGGGGCTTAACACAGATACGCAGTATTTT
d_gene: TRBD1; j_gene: TRBJ1-5; v_gene: TRBV5-5; abundance: NA; CDR3aa: CASSLGQGANQPQHF; CDR3nt: TGTGCCAGCAGCTTGGGACAGGGGGCGAATCAGCCCCAGCATTTT